The rows below give T cell receptor beta chains drawn from one sample of a study of blood T cell repertoires in COVID-19. Assay used: immunoSEQ multiplex PCR; TCRdb lists only in-frame clones, some missing. The table includes roughly 90,000 clones, 80% detected once. The sequencing input was peripheral blood. The source of these receptors is an elderly woman with active or convalescent COVID-19. The CDR3 runs from the conserved cysteine through the conserved F or W.

TRBJ1-5	TRBV30	CAWSGVGASNQPQHF
TRBJ2-7	TRBV6-5	CASSYSPGGVSYEQYF
TRBJ2-7	TRBV6-6	CASRPPGLAGGEQYF
TRBJ1-1	TRBV7-9	CASSLGAGGGDTEAFF
TRBJ1-3	TRBV5-1	CASSSHRDRVRNTIYF
TRBJ2-7	TRBV27	CASSFSAGAYEQYF
TRBJ1-6	TRBV2	CASIWGPSYNSPLHF
TRBJ1-6	TRBV10-3	CAMRRGGNSPLHF
TRBJ1-2	TRBV12-3/TRBV12-4	CASSAEGGYGYTF
TRBJ2-5	TRBV9	CASSEGQSQETQYF
TRBJ2-6	TRBV2	CASSGGVPGANVLTF
TRBJ2-1	TRBV10-3	CAISELGLAVLSYNEQFF
TRBJ2-1	TRBV3-1/TRBV3-2	CASSQNLGLAGGMVNEQFF
TRBJ1-2	TRBV4-3	CASSQDTGGVGYGYTF
TRBJ2-6	TRBV6-5	CASIHSGANVLTF
TRBJ2-3	TRBV24-1	CATSAGGQGERADTQYF
TRBJ2-1	TRBV6-2/TRBV6-3	CASSLTSGRWEQFF
TRBJ1-5	TRBV5-1	CASSLGQGGYQPQHF
TRBJ1-2	TRBV30	CAWSSGPSYGYTF
TRBJ2-7	TRBV5-1	CASSSGTGVYEQYF
TRBJ1-4	TRBV11-1	CASSSTGVRGEKLFF
TRBJ1-5	TRBV19	CASGQGGHQPQHF
TRBJ1-3	TRBV30	CAWSRKTGSGNTIYF
TRBJ2-1	TRBV6-5	CASSRSDEQFF
TRBJ1-1	TRBV4-3	CASSQRWSQGMNTEAFF
TRBJ2-5	TRBV11-1	CASSLGPYQETQYF
TRBJ2-5	TRBV12-3/TRBV12-4	CASSFDRETQYF
TRBJ1-6	TRBV9	CASSAGQGLGNSPLHF
TRBJ1-4	TRBV7-2	CASSLFKTEYEKLFF
TRBJ2-7	TRBV20-1	CSASDPGRDWTYEQYF
TRBJ2-1	TRBV9	CASSVMSSVAGDEQFF
TRBJ2-3	TRBV6-1	CASSDNWAAGSTQYF
TRBJ1-1	TRBV7-8	CASSLKTVAFF
TRBJ2-7	TRBV11-2	CASSLRDRTLYEQYF
TRBJ1-2	TRBV5-1	CASSLALSNDRAYGYTF
TRBJ1-5	TRBV2	CASNSLSNQPQHF
TRBJ2-7	TRBV9	CASSVAQDPYEQYF
TRBJ1-1	TRBV5-1	CASSFQDTEAFF
TRBJ2-1	TRBV5-1	CASSSMEQPTGNEQFF
TRBJ2-2	TRBV2	CASSNHAVGELFF
TRBJ1-4	TRBV2	CASSFRGPLNEKLFF
TRBJ1-5	TRBV3-1/TRBV3-2	CASSQSVAGNQPQHF
TRBJ1-2	TRBV19	CASSIQGAAGTHGYTF
TRBJ2-5	TRBV7-2	CASSLSLVETQYF
TRBJ2-1	TRBV19	CASSIMGGTGYNEQFF
TRBJ1-1	TRBV19	CASSIAGLSTEAFF
TRBJ1-6	TRBV6-6	CASSREGVQGVSPLHF
TRBJ2-6	TRBV6-1	CASSAGTSSSGANVLTF
TRBJ2-3	TRBV7-2	CASSYPGLAQSDTQYF
TRBJ1-3	TRBV7-2	CASSLTGNPGNTIYF
TRBJ1-6	TRBV27	CASSLDRGHSLHF
TRBJ1-2	TRBV6-5	CASRDRGRLYGYTF
TRBJ2-7	TRBV18	CASSPETSGSSSYEQYF